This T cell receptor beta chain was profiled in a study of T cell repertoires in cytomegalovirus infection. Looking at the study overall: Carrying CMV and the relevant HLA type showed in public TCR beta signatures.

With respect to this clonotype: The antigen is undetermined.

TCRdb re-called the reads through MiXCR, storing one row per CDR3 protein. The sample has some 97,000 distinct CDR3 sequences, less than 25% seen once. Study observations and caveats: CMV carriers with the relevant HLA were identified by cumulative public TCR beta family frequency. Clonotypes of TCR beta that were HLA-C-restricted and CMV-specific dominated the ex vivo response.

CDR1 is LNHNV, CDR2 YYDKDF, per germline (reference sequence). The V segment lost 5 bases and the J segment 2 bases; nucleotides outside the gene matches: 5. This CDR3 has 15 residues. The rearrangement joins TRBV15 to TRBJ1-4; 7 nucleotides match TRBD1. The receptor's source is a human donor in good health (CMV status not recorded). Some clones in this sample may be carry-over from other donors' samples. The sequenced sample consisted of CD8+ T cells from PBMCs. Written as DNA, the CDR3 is TGTGCCACCAGCGGCACGACAGGGACTAATGAAAAACTGTTTTTT. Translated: CATSGTTGTNEKLFF.